This T cell receptor beta chain is drawn from a study of blood T cell repertoires in COVID-19. Here immunoSEQ multiplex PCR was the method, and the copy in TCRdb shows in-frame clones only, minus some. The table includes 200,000 or so clones, roughly 90% detected once. This receptor was taken from a man in his sixties who had recovered from COVID-19. Sequenced material: peripheral blood.

The CDR3 reads CASSLGWRVSYNEQFF. CDR3 coding DNA: TGCGCCAGCAGCTTGGGATGGCGGGTCTCCTACAATGAGCAGTTCTTC. The chain couples TRBV5-1 to TRBJ2-1; possible D gene TRBD2, 5 bases. CDR1 and CDR2 from the germline V gene are SGHRS and YFSETQ. The CDR3 runs 16 residues. Between the trimmed V and J ends, which lost 0 bases and 0 bases, there was a span of 10 bases.